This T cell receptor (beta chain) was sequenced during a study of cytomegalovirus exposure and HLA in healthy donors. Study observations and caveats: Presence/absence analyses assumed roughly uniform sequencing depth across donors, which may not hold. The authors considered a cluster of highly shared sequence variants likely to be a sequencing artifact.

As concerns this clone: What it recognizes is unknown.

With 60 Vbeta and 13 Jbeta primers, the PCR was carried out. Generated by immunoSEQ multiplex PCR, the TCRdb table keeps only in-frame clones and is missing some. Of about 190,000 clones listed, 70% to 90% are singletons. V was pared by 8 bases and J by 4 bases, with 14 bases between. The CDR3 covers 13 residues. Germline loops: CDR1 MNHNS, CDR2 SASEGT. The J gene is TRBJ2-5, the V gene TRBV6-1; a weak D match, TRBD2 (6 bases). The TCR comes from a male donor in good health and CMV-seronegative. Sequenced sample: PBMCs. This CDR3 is CASRETGRETQYF. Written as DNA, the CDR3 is TGTGCCAGCCGAGAGACCGGGAGAGAGACCCAGTACTTC.